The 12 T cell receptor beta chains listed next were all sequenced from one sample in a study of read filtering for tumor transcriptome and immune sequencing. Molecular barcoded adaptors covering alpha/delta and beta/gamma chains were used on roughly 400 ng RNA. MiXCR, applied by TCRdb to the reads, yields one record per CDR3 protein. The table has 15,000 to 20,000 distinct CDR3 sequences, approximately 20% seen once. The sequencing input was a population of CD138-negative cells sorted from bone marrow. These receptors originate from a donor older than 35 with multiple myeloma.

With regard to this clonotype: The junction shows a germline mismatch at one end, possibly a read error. CDR3 sequence (DNA): TGTAGTGCCGAGACACAGGCCGAGGTCTCACCCCTCCACTTT. Translating gives CSAETQAEVSPLHF. The chain has TRBV20-1 and TRBJ1-6, with D possibly matching TRBD1 (5 bases). The CDR3 has 14 amino acids. Germline V gene data show CDR1 as DFQATT and CDR2 as SNEGSKA (reference sequence).

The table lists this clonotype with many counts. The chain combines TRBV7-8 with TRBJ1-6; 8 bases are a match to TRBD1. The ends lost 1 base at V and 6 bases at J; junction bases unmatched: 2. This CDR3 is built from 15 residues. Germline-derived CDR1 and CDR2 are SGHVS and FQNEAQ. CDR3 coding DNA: TGTGCCAGCAGCTTAGGACAGGGGCGTAATTCACCCCTCCACTTT. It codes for CASSLGQGRNSPLHF.

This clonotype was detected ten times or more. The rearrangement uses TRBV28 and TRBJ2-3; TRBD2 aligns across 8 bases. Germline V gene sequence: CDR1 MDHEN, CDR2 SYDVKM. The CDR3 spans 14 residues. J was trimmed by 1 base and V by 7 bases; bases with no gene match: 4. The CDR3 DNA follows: TGTGCCAGCAACCTACTAGCGGGCACAGATACGCAGTATTTT. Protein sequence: CASNLLAGTDTQYF.

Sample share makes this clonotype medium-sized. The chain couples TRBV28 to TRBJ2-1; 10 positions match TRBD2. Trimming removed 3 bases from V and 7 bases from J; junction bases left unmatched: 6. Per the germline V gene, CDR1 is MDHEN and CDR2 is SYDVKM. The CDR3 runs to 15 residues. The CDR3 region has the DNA TGTGCCAGCAGTTTTTCTAGCGGGGGAACGAATGAGCAGTTCTTC. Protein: CASSFSSGGTNEQFF.

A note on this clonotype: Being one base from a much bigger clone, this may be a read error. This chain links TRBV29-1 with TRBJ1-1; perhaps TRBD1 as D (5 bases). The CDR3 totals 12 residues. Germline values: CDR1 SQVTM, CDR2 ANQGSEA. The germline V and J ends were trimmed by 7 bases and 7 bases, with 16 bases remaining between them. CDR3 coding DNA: TGCAGCGGTGGGGCTGACGTGGGTGAAGCTTTCTTT. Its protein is CSGGADVGEAFF.

This CDR3 reads CASSLTAGTSGEYTDTQYF. The CDR3 nucleotides are TGTGCCAGCAGCCTCACTGCCGGGACTAGCGGGGAGTACACAGATACGCAGTATTTT. The genes are TRBV4-2 and TRBJ2-3, with 13 bases identical to TRBD2. The length of the CDR3 is 19 residues. The germline V gene has CDR1 LGHNA and CDR2 YNFKEQ. J lost 2 bases, V lost 4 bases, and 12 bases had no gene match.

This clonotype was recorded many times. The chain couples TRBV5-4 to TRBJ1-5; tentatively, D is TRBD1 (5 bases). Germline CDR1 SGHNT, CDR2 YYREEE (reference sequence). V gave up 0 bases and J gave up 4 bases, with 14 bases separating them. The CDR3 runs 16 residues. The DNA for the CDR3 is TGTGCCAGCAGCTTGGGTGGGCAGGGTAGTAATCAGCCCCAGCATTTT. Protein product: CASSLGGQGSNQPQHF.

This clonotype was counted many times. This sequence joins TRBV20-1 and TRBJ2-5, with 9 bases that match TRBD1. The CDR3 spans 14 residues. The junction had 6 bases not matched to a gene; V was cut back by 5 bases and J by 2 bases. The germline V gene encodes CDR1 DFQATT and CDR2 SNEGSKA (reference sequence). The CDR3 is CSARRDRDQETQYF. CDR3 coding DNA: TGCAGTGCTCGCCGGGACAGGGATCAAGAGACCCAGTACTTC.

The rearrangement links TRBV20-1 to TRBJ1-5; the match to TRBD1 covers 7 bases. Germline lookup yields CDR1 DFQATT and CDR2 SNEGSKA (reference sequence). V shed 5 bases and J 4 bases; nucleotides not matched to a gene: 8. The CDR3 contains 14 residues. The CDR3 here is CSAYTQGENQPQHF. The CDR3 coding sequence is TGCAGTGCTTATACCCAGGGGGAGAATCAGCCCCAGCATTTT.

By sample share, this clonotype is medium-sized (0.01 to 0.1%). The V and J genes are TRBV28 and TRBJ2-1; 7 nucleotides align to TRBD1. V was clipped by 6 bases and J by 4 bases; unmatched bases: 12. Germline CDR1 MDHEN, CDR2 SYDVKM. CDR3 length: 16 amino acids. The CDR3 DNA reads TGTGCCAGCAGCCCCACCCGGGACAGTAGTTACAATGAGCAGTTCTTC. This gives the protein CASSPTRDSSYNEQFF.

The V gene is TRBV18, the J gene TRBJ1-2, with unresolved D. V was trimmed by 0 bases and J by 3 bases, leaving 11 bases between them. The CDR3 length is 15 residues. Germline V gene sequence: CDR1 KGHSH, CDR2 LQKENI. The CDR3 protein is CASSPPGLQDYGYTF. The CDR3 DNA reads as TGTGCCAGCTCACCACCCGGACTGCAAGACTATGGCTACACCTTC.

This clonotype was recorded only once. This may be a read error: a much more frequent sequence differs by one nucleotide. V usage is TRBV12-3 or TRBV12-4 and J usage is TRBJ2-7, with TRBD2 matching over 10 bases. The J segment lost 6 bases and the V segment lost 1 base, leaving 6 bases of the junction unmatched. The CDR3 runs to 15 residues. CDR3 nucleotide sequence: TGTGCCAGCAGTTTAGGTGTCCTAGCGGGAGTCGAGCAGTACTTC. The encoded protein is CASSLGVLAGVEQYF.